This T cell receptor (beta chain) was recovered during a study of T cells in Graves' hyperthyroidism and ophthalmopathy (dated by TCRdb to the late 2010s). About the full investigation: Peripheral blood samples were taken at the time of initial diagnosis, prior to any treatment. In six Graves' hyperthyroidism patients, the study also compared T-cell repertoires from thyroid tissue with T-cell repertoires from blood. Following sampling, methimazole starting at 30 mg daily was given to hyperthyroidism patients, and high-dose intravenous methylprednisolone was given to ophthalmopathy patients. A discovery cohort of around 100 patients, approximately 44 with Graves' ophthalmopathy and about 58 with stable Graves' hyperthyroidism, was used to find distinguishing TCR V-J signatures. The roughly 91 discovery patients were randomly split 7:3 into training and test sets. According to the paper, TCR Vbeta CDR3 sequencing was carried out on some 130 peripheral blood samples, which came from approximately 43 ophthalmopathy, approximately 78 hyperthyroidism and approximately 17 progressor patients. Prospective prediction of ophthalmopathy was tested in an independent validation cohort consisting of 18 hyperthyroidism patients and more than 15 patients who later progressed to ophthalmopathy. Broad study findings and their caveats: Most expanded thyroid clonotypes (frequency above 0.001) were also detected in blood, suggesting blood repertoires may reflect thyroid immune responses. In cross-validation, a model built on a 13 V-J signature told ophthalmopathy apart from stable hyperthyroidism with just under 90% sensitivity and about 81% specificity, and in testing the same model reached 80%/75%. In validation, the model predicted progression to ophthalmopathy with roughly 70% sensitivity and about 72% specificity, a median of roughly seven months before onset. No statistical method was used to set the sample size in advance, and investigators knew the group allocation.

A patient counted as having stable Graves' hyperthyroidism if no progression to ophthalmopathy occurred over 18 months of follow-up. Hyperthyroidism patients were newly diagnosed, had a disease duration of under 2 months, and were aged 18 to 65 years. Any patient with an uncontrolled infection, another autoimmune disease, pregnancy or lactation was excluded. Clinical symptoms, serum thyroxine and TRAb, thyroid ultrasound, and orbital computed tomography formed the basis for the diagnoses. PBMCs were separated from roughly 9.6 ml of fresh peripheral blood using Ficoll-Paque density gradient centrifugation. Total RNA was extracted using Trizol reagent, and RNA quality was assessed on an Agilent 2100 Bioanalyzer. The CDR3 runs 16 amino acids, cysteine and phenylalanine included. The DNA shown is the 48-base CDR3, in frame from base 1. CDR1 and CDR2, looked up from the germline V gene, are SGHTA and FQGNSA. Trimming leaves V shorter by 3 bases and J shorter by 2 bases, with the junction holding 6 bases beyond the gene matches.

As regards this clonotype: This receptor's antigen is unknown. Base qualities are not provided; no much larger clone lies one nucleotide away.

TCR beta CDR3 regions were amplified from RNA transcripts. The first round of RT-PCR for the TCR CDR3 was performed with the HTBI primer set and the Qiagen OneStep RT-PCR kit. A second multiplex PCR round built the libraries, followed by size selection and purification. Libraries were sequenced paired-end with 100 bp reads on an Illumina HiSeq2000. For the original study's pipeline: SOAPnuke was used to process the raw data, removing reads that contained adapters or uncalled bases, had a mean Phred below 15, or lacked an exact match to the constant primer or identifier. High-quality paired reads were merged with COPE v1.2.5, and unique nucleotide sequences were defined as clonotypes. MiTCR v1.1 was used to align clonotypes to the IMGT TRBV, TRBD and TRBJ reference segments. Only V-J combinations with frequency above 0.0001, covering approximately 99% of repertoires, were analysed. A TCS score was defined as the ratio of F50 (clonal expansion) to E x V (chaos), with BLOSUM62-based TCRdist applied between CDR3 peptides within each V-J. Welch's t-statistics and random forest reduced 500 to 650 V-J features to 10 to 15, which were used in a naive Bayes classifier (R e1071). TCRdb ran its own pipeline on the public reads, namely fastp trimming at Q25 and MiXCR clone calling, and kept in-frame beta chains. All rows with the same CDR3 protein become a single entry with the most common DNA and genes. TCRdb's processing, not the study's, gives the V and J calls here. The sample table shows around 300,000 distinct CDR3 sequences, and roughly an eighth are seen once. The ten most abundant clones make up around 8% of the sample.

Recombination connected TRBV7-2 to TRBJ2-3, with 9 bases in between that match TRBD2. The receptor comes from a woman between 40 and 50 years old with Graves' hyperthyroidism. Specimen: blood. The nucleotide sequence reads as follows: TGTGCCAGCAGCTTTTGGGCTAGCGGGAACACAGATACGCAGTATTTT. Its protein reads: CASSFWASGNTDTQYF.